This T cell receptor (gamma chain) is from a study of human gamma delta and Vdelta1 T cells. The study, taken as a whole, reports: Reportedly, Delta One T cells were polyclonal and broadly targeted acute myeloid leukemia.

TCRdb redid clone calling on the PCR reads using CATT. This table has over 7,500 gamma-chain clones, around 50% appearing once. In germline, CDR1 is GITISATS, CDR2 ISYDGTV (reference sequence). The V segment lost 9 bases and the J segment 0 bases; nucleotides outside the gene matches: 8. This CDR3 is built from 13 residues. As to this clone: The antigen remains unidentified.

Sequencing was performed on Vdelta1 gamma-delta T cells from blood grown in culture (DOT cells). The genes are TRGV9 and TRGJ1 or TRGJ2. The source of this sequence is a human donor in good health. The CDR3 reads CALGGQNYYKKLF. The CDR3 DNA sequence: TGTGCCTTGGGGGGGCAGAATTATTATAAGAAACTCTTT.